What follows are 10 T cell receptor beta chains derived from one specimen sequenced in a study of cytomegalovirus exposure and HLA in healthy donors. Use of 60 Vbeta and 13 Jbeta primers characterized the PCR. Produced via immunoSEQ multiplex PCR; TCRdb's table is partial and in-frame only. Counted here are approximately 150,000 clones, approximately 80% occurring once; the ten biggest clones make up roughly 14%. The sample consisted of PBMCs. These receptors were collected from a woman aged 40 to 50 in good health and CMV-seronegative.

The chain combines TRBV18 with TRBJ2-3; D is perhaps TRBD2 (6 bases). This CDR3 contains 14 residues. Germline CDR1 reads KGHSH; CDR2 reads LQKENI. V dropped 3 bases and J dropped 6 bases, with 13 bases sitting between them. CDR3 sequence reads: CASSPVAGPDTQYF. The DNA of the CDR3 is TGTGCCAGCTCACCTGTGGCGGGGCCGGATACGCAGTATTTT.

This clone was picked up a small number of times. The chain is built from TRBV7-3 and TRBJ1-1; 7 bases fit TRBD1. V dropped 3 bases and J dropped 2; count of bases not matched to a gene: 6. CDR1 is SGHTA, CDR2 FQGTGA, per germline. The CDR3 has 15 residues. CDR3 region: CASSLGRQGNTEAFF. CDR3 in DNA: TGTGCCAGCAGCTTGGGCCGACAGGGAAACACTGAAGCTTTCTTT.

The chain links TRBV4-1 to TRBJ2-5; a possible D gene is TRBD1 (7 bases). Trimming left V 0 bases short and J 5 bases short, with 22 bases between. Germline CDR1 MGHRA, CDR2 YSYEKL. The CDR3 runs to 18 residues. The CDR3 loop is CASSQDRGSEGARETQYF. Written as DNA, the CDR3 is TGCGCCAGCAGCCAAGATCGGGGGAGTGAGGGGGCAAGGGAGACCCAGTACTTC.

The V call is TRBV6-1, the J call TRBJ1-3, with a weak D call TRBD1 (6 bases). The V end lost 10 bases, the J end lost 0 bases, and 13 bases lay between the germline ends. This CDR3 is built from 14 residues. Germline CDR1 is MNHNS and CDR2 is SASEGT. The CDR3 loop is CATTGIDSGNTIYF. CDR3 in DNA: TGTGCCACTACAGGGATTGACTCTGGAAACACCATATATTTT.

This clone occurred once. This rearrangement joins TRBV28 to TRBJ2-3; TRBD1 aligns across 7 bases. The ends lost 2 bases at V and 3 bases at J; junction bases unmatched: 5. This CDR3 contains 15 residues. The V gene's germline CDR1 is MDHEN and CDR2 SYDVKM. CDR3 protein: CASSLRQGWTDTQYF. In DNA, the CDR3 is TGTGCCAGCAGTTTACGACAGGGATGGACAGATACGCAGTATTTT. Using reference TRBV28 and TRBJ2-3 for the parts outside the CDR3, the full variable domain is DVKVTQSSRYLVKRTGEKVFLECVQDMDHENMFWYRQDPGLGLRLIYFSYDVKMKEKGDIPEGYSVSREKKERFSLILESASTNQTSMYLCASSLRQGWTDTQYFGPGTRLTVL.

This clone occurred once. The rearrangement links TRBV11-3 to TRBJ2-3, with D possibly TRBD2 on 5 matching bases. The CDR3 spans 16 residues. Trimming cost V 2 bases and J 6 bases, with 18 bases left between them. Per the germline V gene, CDR1 is SGHNT and CDR2 is YENEEA. CDR3 coding DNA: TGTGCCAGCAGCTTATTGACGGGAATCATTGGGGATACGCAGTATTTT. It encodes CASSLLTGIIGDTQYF.

V and J are TRBV6-6 and TRBJ1-4; weak D call: TRBD1 (6 bases). V gave up 6 bases and J gave up 1 base, with 12 bases separating them. The CDR3 consists of 15 residues. Germline V lookup: CDR1 MNHNY, CDR2 SVGAGI (reference sequence). The CDR3 coding sequence is TGTGCCAGCAGACCCACAGGGTTAACTAATGAAAAACTGTTTTTT. It specifies CASRPTGLTNEKLFF.

For this clone: At one end, the junction sequence differs from germline, possibly due to a read error. The genes are TRBV7-9 and TRBJ2-1; TRBD2 matches 7 bases. The CDR3 covers 14 residues. Per germline, CDR1 SEHNR and CDR2 FQNEAQ (reference sequence). The CDR3 region is CSSSLLRERNEQFF. In DNA, the CDR3 is TGTTCCAGCAGCTTATTGCGGGAGAGGAATGAGCAGTTCTTC.

About this clone itself: At one end, the junction sequence differs from germline, possibly due to a read error. The chain uses TRBV7-9 and TRBJ2-2; perhaps TRBD1 as D (5 bases). The length of the CDR3 is 15 residues. The germline gives CDR1 SEHNR, CDR2 FQNEAQ (reference sequence). For the CDR3, the DNA is TGTTCCAGCAGCTTAGTTCAGGGGAACACCGGGGAGCTGTTTTTT. The encoded protein is CSSSLVQGNTGELFF. The whole variable domain, remainder taken from reference TRBV7-9 and TRBJ2-2, is DTGVSQNPRHKITKRGQNVTFRCDPISEHNRLYWYRQTLGQGPEFLTYFQNEAQLEKSRLLSDRFSAERPKGSFSTLEIQRTEQGDSAMYLCSSSLVQGNTGELFFGEGSRLTVL.

The chain joins TRBV5-1 to TRBJ2-3; 9 bases match TRBD1. Germline assignment: CDR1 SGHRS and CDR2 YFSETQ. CDR3 length equals 17 residues. With 2 bases clipped from V and 0 bases from J, the junction kept 7 bases outside the gene matches. The CDR3, as DNA: TGCGCCAGCAGCTTAGGACAGGGGATGGCTAGCACAGATACGCAGTATTTT. Its protein is CASSLGQGMASTDTQYF.